The 10 T cell receptor beta chains below were found in one sample sequenced in a study of T cells in Graves' hyperthyroidism and ophthalmopathy. It was RNA transcripts that yielded the amplified TCR beta CDR3 regions. With the HTBI primer set, the TCR CDR3 went through a first round of RT-PCR. MiXCR was run by TCRdb on the multiplex PCR reads, yielding one entry per CDR3 protein. The sample has 250,000 to 300,000 distinct CDR3 sequences, 15% seen once; the top ten hold 30%. Sequencing was carried out using blood. The receptors come from a woman aged 50 to 65 with Graves' hyperthyroidism that later progressed to Graves' ophthalmopathy.

This clonotype was picked up many times. The chain has TRBV28 and TRBJ2-2; either TRBD1 or TRBD2 may fit D (5 bases each). The V end lost 8 bases, the J end lost 3 bases, and 10 bases lay between the germline ends. This CDR3 contains 13 residues. Germline V CDR1 and CDR2: MDHEN, SYDVKM. CDR3 nucleotides: TGTGCCAGCGGTAGGGGAGACACCGGGGAGCTGTTTTTT. Protein: CASGRGDTGELFF.

The V call is TRBV27, the J call TRBJ2-7, with TRBD2 identical over 7 bases. Per the germline V gene, CDR1 is MNHEY and CDR2 is SMNVEV (reference sequence). V shed 6 bases and J 4 bases; nucleotides not matched to a gene: 6. The CDR3 length is 13 residues. The CDR3 bases are TGTGCCAGCAGAGAGCGGGGAGAATACGAGCAGTACTTC. It codes for CASRERGEYEQYF.

The table lists this clonotype with many counts. The chain combines TRBV12-3 or TRBV12-4 with TRBJ2-2; weak D call: TRBD1 (6 bases). The CDR3 is 14 residues long. Trimming removed 1 base from V and 6 bases from J, with 9 bases in between. The CDR3 coding sequence is TGTGCCAGCAGTTTAGTTTACAGGGCCGGGGAGCTGTTTTTT. Translating it yields CASSLVYRAGELFF.

The chain uses TRBV12-3 or TRBV12-4 and TRBJ2-3, with 8 bases that match TRBD1. After removal of 8 bases from V and 2 bases from J, the junction contained 15 bases not matched to a gene. The length of the CDR3 is 17 residues. The CDR3 here is CASQLLQGQVFTDTQYF. CDR3 coding DNA: TGTGCCAGCCAACTTCTTCAGGGACAGGTTTTCACAGATACGCAGTATTTT.

This clonotype was counted only a few times. The chain uses TRBV6-2 or TRBV6-3 and TRBJ2-2; TRBD1 aligns across 8 bases. Looked up from germline, CDR1 is MNHEY and CDR2 is SVGEGT. This CDR3 contains 14 residues. V dropped 4 bases and J dropped 6; count of bases not matched to a gene: 4. CDR3 DNA sequence: TGTGCCAGCAGTTCCAACAGGGGGGCCGGGGAGCTGTTTTTT. Translating gives CASSSNRGAGELFF.

This clonotype was recorded many times. DNA for the CDR3: TGTGCCAGCCTAGGGGCAGAAGGTAATGAAAAACTGTTTTTT. Translation: CASLGAEGNEKLFF. The rearrangement uses TRBV28 and TRBJ1-4; D perhaps matches TRBD1 (5 bases). Trimming cost V 8 bases and J 4 bases, with 14 bases left between them. Germline V gives CDR1 MDHEN, CDR2 SYDVKM. This CDR3 is built from 14 residues.

This clonotype has at least ten counts. This chain uses TRBV6-6 with TRBJ1-5; TRBD1 might be the D (6 bases). Germline lookup yields CDR1 MNHNY and CDR2 SVGAGI (reference sequence). The CDR3 contains 16 residues. V lost 0 bases to trimming and J lost 5 bases, with 14 bases between them. The DNA for the CDR3 is TGTGCCAGCAGTTACTCTGGGGGCGCTGGCGATCAGCCCCAGCATTTT. This sequence encodes CASSYSGGAGDQPQHF.

In this sample, this clonotype turned up many times. The gene calls are TRBV12-3 or TRBV12-4 and TRBJ2-2; a possible D gene is TRBD1 (7 bases). V gave up 3 bases and J gave up 7 bases, with 12 bases separating them. This CDR3 is 14 amino acids long. This CDR3 reads CASSFGGGYGELFF. The CDR3 DNA reads TGTGCCAGCAGTTTCGGAGGGGGCTACGGGGAGCTGTTTTTT.

This clonotype was seen many times. The chain uses TRBV11-2 and TRBJ2-2; D is unresolved. CDR1 and CDR2 from the germline V gene are SGHAT and FQNNGV. CDR3 size: 14 residues. Deletions cut 5 bases from V and 6 bases from J, with 13 bases between. The CDR3 nucleotides read TGTGCCAGCAGCATTACCAGTGGTCCCGGGGAGCTGTTTTTT. It is translated as CASSITSGPGELFF.

This clonotype was seen at least ten times. The J gene is TRBJ2-7, the V gene TRBV3-1, with D perhaps matching TRBD1 or TRBD2 (5 bases each). The CDR3 extends over 16 amino acids. The germline gives CDR1 LGHDT, CDR2 YNNKEL (reference sequence). Trimming cost V 4 bases and J 3 bases, with 19 bases left between them. CDR3 nucleotide sequence: TGTGCCAGCAGCCCCCGAAGGGCTCGGGACGACTACGAGCAGTACTTC. Translated: CASSPRRARDDYEQYF.